Listed below are T cell receptor beta chains from one sample, sequenced in a study of blood T cell repertoires in COVID-19. Assay: immunoSEQ multiplex PCR; the TCRdb copy retains only in-frame clones and omits some. The sample records 150,000 to 200,000 clones, about four fifths being singletons. Specimen: peripheral blood. The receptors were gathered from a human donor in a cohort sampled during active COVID-19. Both conserved end residues are part of each CDR3.

v_gene: TRBV7-9; j_gene: TRBJ2-5; CDR3aa: CASSLPPGHAQETQYF
v_gene: TRBV27; j_gene: TRBJ1-1; CDR3aa: CASSLGSNTEAFF
v_gene: TRBV7-8; j_gene: TRBJ2-7; CDR3aa: CASSFTGAPGQPTGAYEQYF
v_gene: TRBV29-1; j_gene: TRBJ2-5; CDR3aa: CSAIIGGGETQYF
v_gene: TRBV30; j_gene: TRBJ1-1; CDR3aa: CAWREMTEAFF
v_gene: TRBV4-1; j_gene: TRBJ1-1; CDR3aa: CASSQGGPNTEAFF
v_gene: TRBV5-5; j_gene: TRBJ1-5; CDR3aa: CASSFGPTSGRVGNQPQHF
v_gene: TRBV2; j_gene: TRBJ1-4; CDR3aa: CASSAWTVVNEKLFF
v_gene: TRBV7-6; j_gene: TRBJ2-3; CDR3aa: CASSLAGSSGGPLWDTQYF
v_gene: TRBV12-5; j_gene: TRBJ2-7; CDR3aa: CASGGLDSYEQYF
v_gene: TRBV3-1/TRBV3-2; j_gene: TRBJ1-5; CDR3aa: CASSQGTGAGNQPQHF
v_gene: TRBV5-6; j_gene: TRBJ2-7; CDR3aa: CASSLGGGAIYEQYF
v_gene: TRBV6-1; j_gene: TRBJ1-3; CDR3aa: CASSASGGSGGNTIYF
v_gene: TRBV15; j_gene: TRBJ1-4; CDR3aa: CAVRQPHATNEKLFF
v_gene: TRBV13; j_gene: TRBJ1-2; CDR3aa: CASSIGTGGAYGYTF
v_gene: TRBV5-6; j_gene: TRBJ2-2; CDR3aa: CASSLSGNTGELFF
v_gene: TRBV18; j_gene: TRBJ1-4; CDR3aa: CASSPSSATNEKLFF
v_gene: TRBV29-1; j_gene: TRBJ1-5; CDR3aa: CSVEARDSNQPQHF
v_gene: TRBV9; j_gene: TRBJ2-7; CDR3aa: CASSPRDGSSYEQYF
v_gene: TRBV6-1; j_gene: TRBJ2-5; CDR3aa: CASSEGSGVTQYF
v_gene: TRBV29-1; j_gene: TRBJ2-3; CDR3aa: CSVESLAGGVTDTQYF
v_gene: TRBV7-9; j_gene: TRBJ1-1; CDR3aa: CASSFVWGENTEAFF
v_gene: TRBV7-8; j_gene: TRBJ1-2; CDR3aa: CASSPGEGYGYTF
v_gene: TRBV25-1; j_gene: TRBJ1-1; CDR3aa: CASSEYGDMNTEAFF
v_gene: TRBV6-1; j_gene: TRBJ2-7; CDR3aa: CASSESDPYEQYF
v_gene: TRBV5-6; j_gene: TRBJ1-2; CDR3aa: CASNRPNRLELNYGYTF
v_gene: TRBV5-1; j_gene: TRBJ1-2; CDR3aa: CASSLEQGRDYGYTF
v_gene: TRBV29-1; j_gene: TRBJ2-1; CDR3aa: CSVVGSHNEQFF
v_gene: TRBV7-9; j_gene: TRBJ1-4; CDR3aa: CASSQTGDSNEKLFF
v_gene: TRBV6-1; j_gene: TRBJ2-5; CDR3aa: CASSAASGGAKETQYF
v_gene: TRBV15; j_gene: TRBJ2-2; CDR3aa: CATSSFRDTSNTGELFF
v_gene: TRBV30; j_gene: TRBJ1-2; CDR3aa: CACAAQGVWGGYTF
v_gene: TRBV5-6; j_gene: TRBJ1-2; CDR3aa: CASSLDREGYTF
v_gene: TRBV4-2; j_gene: TRBJ2-6; CDR3aa: CASSQDIGGSGANVLTF
v_gene: TRBV10-3; j_gene: TRBJ1-1; CDR3aa: CAISESADEAFF
v_gene: TRBV6-5; j_gene: TRBJ1-1; CDR3aa: CASITALMNTEAFF
v_gene: TRBV25-1; j_gene: TRBJ1-1; CDR3aa: CASSEGQGPLDTEAFF
v_gene: TRBV9; j_gene: TRBJ2-5; CDR3aa: CASSPGETQYF
v_gene: TRBV4-1; j_gene: TRBJ1-6; CDR3aa: CASSHRPTGTGLNSPLHF
v_gene: TRBV4-2; j_gene: TRBJ1-2; CDR3aa: CASSQDLRDYGYTF
v_gene: TRBV10-2; j_gene: TRBJ1-3; CDR3aa: CASSRGEGNTIYF
v_gene: TRBV19; j_gene: TRBJ1-1; CDR3aa: CASSIDWAMTGTEAFF
v_gene: TRBV4-2; j_gene: TRBJ2-7; CDR3aa: CASSQEDRVAYEQYF
v_gene: TRBV27; j_gene: TRBJ1-2; CDR3aa: CASSPRTGINYGYTF
v_gene: TRBV11-2; j_gene: TRBJ2-2; CDR3aa: CASSSQGEVRGELFF
v_gene: TRBV10-3; j_gene: TRBJ1-5; CDR3aa: CAISVGEKPQHF
v_gene: TRBV15; j_gene: TRBJ2-7; CDR3aa: CATSREGASYEQYF